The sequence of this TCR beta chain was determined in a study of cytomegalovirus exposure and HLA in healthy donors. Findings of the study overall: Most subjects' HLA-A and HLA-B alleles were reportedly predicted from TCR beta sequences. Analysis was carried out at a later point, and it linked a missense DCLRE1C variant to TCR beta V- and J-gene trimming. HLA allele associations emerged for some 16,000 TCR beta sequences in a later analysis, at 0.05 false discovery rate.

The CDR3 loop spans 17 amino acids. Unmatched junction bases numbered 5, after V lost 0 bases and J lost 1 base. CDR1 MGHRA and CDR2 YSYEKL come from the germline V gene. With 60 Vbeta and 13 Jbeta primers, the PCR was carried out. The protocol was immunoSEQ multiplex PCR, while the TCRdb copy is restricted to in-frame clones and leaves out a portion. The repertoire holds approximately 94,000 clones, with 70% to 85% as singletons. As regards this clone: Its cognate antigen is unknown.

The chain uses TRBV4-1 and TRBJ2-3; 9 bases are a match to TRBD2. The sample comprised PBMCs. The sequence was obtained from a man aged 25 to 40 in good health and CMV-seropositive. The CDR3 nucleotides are TGCGCCAGCAGCCAAGATGACGCTAGCGGGGGCACAGATACGCAGTATTTT. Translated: CASSQDDASGGTDTQYF.